The sequence of this TCR beta chain was determined in a study of shared clonotypes between healthy human individuals (dated by TCRdb to 2018 to 2021). Looking at the study overall: Three men and two women, aged 18 to 49 years, made up the cohort. For each donor, CD4 naive and CD4 memory were each given three plates, CD8 naive was given two plates, and CD8 memory was given one plate. To estimate repertoire size and how much clonotype sharing occurs between individuals, the study deeply sequenced the blood TCR repertoires of 5 or 6 healthy adults. To increase sequencing depth and limit assay-specific biases, different laboratories used diverse techniques to prepare libraries and sequence TCR repertoires. Leukapheresis yielded between about 0.85 and 10 billion PBMCs per donor. Broad study findings and their caveats: Sampling was restricted to blood, and TCR repertoires in tissue are likely to differ from TCR repertoires in blood. Based on pairwise subsampling, the degree of clonotype sharing among donors was expected to be affected by sequencing depth. When four donors were compared, the shared fraction of clonotypes was approximately 5% for naive CD4, about 4% for naive CD8, roughly 2.3% for memory CD4, and 0.35% to 0.4% for memory CD8. Because the study included only a small number of donors, the genetic and exposure-history diversity represented was limited. Even with the large sequencing depth, rarefaction of the sorted-subset datasets indicated that sequencing was incomplete. Naive subsets generally had larger estimated clonotype richness than memory subsets did. Clonotypes shared by all four sorted-subset donors showed higher generation probabilities than non-shared clonotypes.

The V and J ends are trimmed by 0 bases and 11 bases, leaving 20 bases between them. Reading from cysteine to phenylalanine, the CDR3 counts 16 amino acids. CDR3 DNA only is kept here, 48 bases in frame from base 1. For CDR1 and CDR2, the germline V gene lists LGHNA and YSLEER. A word on this clone: Its antigen specificity is not known. No base-level quality is on record; no much larger clone is a single base apart.

For the CD8 naive samples, CD45RO-negative cells were positively selected for CCR7, yielding a CD45RA+CCR7+ population from which TemRA cells were excluded. The donors were healthy, HIV-negative adults with no recently reported acute infections or vaccinations. All donors were Caucasian adults living in Nashville, Tennessee, USA. Blood was obtained by leukapheresis, after which PBMCs were separated by Ficoll-Histopaque density gradient centrifugation and cryopreserved in liquid nitrogen vapor phase. Purity and quantity of every magnetically sorted T cell population were checked by analytical flow cytometry. Genomic DNA was isolated from each sorted fraction and quantified by UV absorbance on a Nanodrop 2000c. Using the deep immunoSEQ assay, multiplex PCR amplified TCR CDR3 regions from genomic DNA. For each cell subset, the extracted genomic DNA was distributed evenly across all wells of several immunoSEQ 96-well plates, and each plate served as one replicate. Each replicate PCR for sorted subsets received approximately 200 ng genomic DNA, equal to roughly 33,000 T cell genomes. The purified libraries were quantified using a Qubit 3.0 fluorometer, sized with a Bioanalyzer 2100, and then quantified again using the KAPA Library Quantification kit. Every immunoSEQ 96-well plate was sequenced on a dedicated single-read 150-cycle Illumina NextSeq 550 flow cell. In the paper's pipeline: Because the immunoSEQ output included only junctional sequences and no quality scores, the filtering could not be the same as the filtering used for full-length reads. Sequences were annotated with PyIR, a Python wrapper for IgBLAST v1.9, and V/J genes and CDR3 were assigned using IMGT germline references. Any read was removed if the V/J assignment was weak (E-value above 1e-6), the CDR3 was missing, or the read contained stop codons, out-of-frame junctions, or ambiguous translated residues. V3J clonotypes were defined as sequences sharing the same inferred V gene, J gene, and CDR3 amino acid sequence. The percentage overlap between two repertoires was calculated by dividing the number of shared unique clonotypes by the size of the smaller repertoire. Repertoire richness was assessed with RTK rarefaction, the Chao1 estimator, and Recon v2.1 estimates of unobserved clonotypes. OLGA was used to compute generation probabilities for all TCRbeta clonotypes that the gDNA method yielded from a handful of donors. TCRdb's version of the immuneACCESS table is confined to in-frame rearrangements and falls short of the full clone set. An unresolved V gene accounts for under half of the shortfall where checked; the remainder is of unknown origin. V and J calls and clone size follow that table, whereas D and trimming were derived from the DNA. In this sample the table shows roughly 2,000,000 clones, around 93% of which occur a single time. The ten largest clones represent around 1.7% of the sample.

The source of this sequence is a man between 18 and 29 years old in good health. Some clones in this sample may be carry-over from other donors' samples. Input material: naive CD8+ T cells from PBMCs. The sample's cell subset or site label, decoded: CD45RA+CCR7+. Recombination linked TRBV4-3 to TRBJ1-3; no D gene call is confident. The CDR3 loop reads CASSQDLPAGPNAIYF. The DNA is as follows: TGCGCCAGCAGCCAAGATCTCCCGGCAGGCCCGAACGCCATATATTTT.